These 32 T cell receptor beta chains share one sample of origin, sequenced in a study of blood T cell repertoires in COVID-19. This table comes from immunoSEQ multiplex PCR, and its TCRdb copy is limited to in-frame clones, with some not included. Among a few hundred thousand clones listed, about 88% were seen once. Source material: peripheral blood. The source of these receptors is a man aged 45-60 years with COVID-19, enrolled during active disease.

V usage is TRBV5-6 and J usage is TRBJ2-1, with 15 bases that match TRBD2. V lost 0 bases to trimming and J lost 12 bases; unmatched junction nucleotides: 7. CDR3 length: 16 residues. CDR1 and CDR2 (germline): SGHDT, YYEEEE. CDR3 sequence: CASSLVGTSGGQGQFF. CDR3 bases: TGTGCCAGCAGCTTGGTAGGGACTAGCGGGGGGCAGGGGCAGTTCTTC.

This chain connects TRBV5-5 to TRBJ1-1; 9 bases agree with TRBD1. This CDR3 contains 16 residues. The V segment lost 3 bases and the J segment 0 bases; nucleotides outside the gene matches: 6. Germline V gene data show CDR1 as SGHKS and CDR2 as YYEKEE (reference sequence). The CDR3 DNA follows: TGTGCCAGCAGCTACGACAGGGGGTCTTTGAACACTGAAGCTTTCTTT. Translating gives CASSYDRGSLNTEAFF. The whole variable domain, filled in from reference TRBV5-5 and TRBJ1-1, reads DAGVTQSPTHLIKTRGQQVTLRCSPISGHKSVSWYQQVLGQGPQFIFQYYEKEERGRGNFPDRFSARQFPNYSSELNVNALLLGDSALYLCASSYDRGSLNTEAFFGQGTRLTVV.

The V gene is TRBV5-1, the J gene TRBJ1-6, with TRBD1 matching 7 bases. Per germline, CDR1 SGHRS and CDR2 YFSETQ. This CDR3 spans 16 amino acids. The ends lost 4 bases at V and 1 base at J; junction bases unmatched: 5. CDR3 sequence: CASSTTGESYNSPLHF. The CDR3 DNA is TGCGCCAGCAGCACTACAGGGGAGTCCTATAATTCACCCCTCCACTTT.

This clone has just one count. The CDR3 region has the DNA TGTGCCAGCAGTTTTGCGGCTCGGGGCACAGATACGCAGTATTTT. Encoded protein: CASSFAARGTDTQYF. The chain recombines TRBV27 with TRBJ2-3, with unresolved D. V was trimmed by 3 bases and J by 1 base, leaving 11 bases between them. Germline V CDR1 and CDR2: MNHEY, SMNVEV (reference sequence). This CDR3 comprises 15 residues.

Written as DNA, the CDR3 is TGCAGCGGGGCTCGGGACAACTCCTACAATGAGCAGTTCTTC. Protein: CSGARDNSYNEQFF. The chain has TRBV29-1 and TRBJ2-1, with D maybe TRBD1 (6 bases). Germline assignment: CDR1 SQVTM and CDR2 ANQGSEA. The ends were cut back, 7 bases at V and 0 bases at J, with 13 bases in the middle. The CDR3 sequence is 14 residues long.

The table lists this clone with a count of one. The rearrangement uses TRBV2 and TRBJ2-7; 7 bases align to TRBD1. This CDR3 spans 14 amino acids. V lost 5 bases to trimming and J lost 4 bases; unmatched junction nucleotides: 8. CDR1 and CDR2 from the germline V gene are SNHLY and FYNNEI. The CDR3 is CASSPPGQKYEQYF. In DNA form, the CDR3 reads TGTGCCAGCAGTCCACCGGGACAGAAGTACGAGCAGTACTTC.

This sequence joins TRBV9 and TRBJ1-3; no clear D. Germline assignment: CDR1 SGDLS and CDR2 YYNGEE. The CDR3 runs to 15 residues. V dropped 0 bases and J dropped 5 bases, with 12 bases sitting between them. CDR3 residues: CASSVAGGTRNTIYF. For the CDR3, the DNA is TGTGCCAGCAGCGTAGCTGGAGGTACTCGAAACACCATATATTTT.

J is TRBJ2-7 and V is TRBV4-2, with 13 bases lining up with TRBD2. The CDR3 is made up of 21 amino acids. Trimming cost V 0 bases and J 2 bases; bases outside gene matches: 16. Germline V gives CDR1 LGHNA, CDR2 YNFKEQ. For the CDR3, the DNA is TGTGCCAGCAGCCAAGATTGGGGGCTCGGACTAGCGGGAGAAGGCGCCTACGAGCAGTACTTC. Residues: CASSQDWGLGLAGEGAYEQYF.

The rearrangement links TRBV2 to TRBJ2-4; D call uncertain. Germline V lookup: CDR1 SNHLY, CDR2 FYNNEI. The length of the CDR3 is 12 residues. Trimming took 7 bases from V and 6 from J, leaving 10 bases between them. Written as DNA, the CDR3 is TGTGCCAGCAATGCGGATTCAAACATTCAGTACTTC. Encoded protein: CASNADSNIQYF.

The J gene is TRBJ2-3, the V gene TRBV19; possible D gene TRBD2, 6 bases. This CDR3 comprises 15 residues. V was clipped by 6 bases and J by 2 bases, with 15 bases between them. Germline lookup yields CDR1 LNHDA and CDR2 SQIVND (reference sequence). The DNA for the CDR3 is TGTGCCAGTAGACCGGGGAGGCGGCTCACAGATACGCAGTATTTT. The encoded protein is CASRPGRRLTDTQYF.

The chain carries TRBV3-1 (or the pseudogene TRBV3-2) and TRBJ2-7; D ambiguous. This CDR3 region has 14 residues. Looked up from germline, CDR1 is LGHDT and CDR2 is YNNKEL (reference sequence). V was clipped by 6 bases and J by 3 bases, with 15 bases between them. This chain's CDR3 is CASSPQTGVYEQYF. For the CDR3, the DNA is TGTGCCAGCAGTCCTCAGACTGGAGTCTACGAGCAGTACTTC.

The chain uses TRBV6-6 and TRBJ2-7; a possible D gene is TRBD2 (5 bases). The CDR3 totals 15 residues. V lost 0 bases, J lost 2 bases, and 11 bases lay in between. Germline CDR1 is MNHNY and CDR2 is SVGAGI (reference sequence). CDR3 region: CASSYSTGLPYEQYF. CDR3 coding DNA: TGTGCCAGCAGTTACTCGACGGGATTGCCCTACGAGCAGTACTTC.

This clone was counted only a few times. This chain joins TRBV6-5 and TRBJ1-2; TRBD1 agrees at 7 bases. V lost 7 bases, J lost 5 bases, and 13 bases stayed unmatched. The CDR3 is made up of 15 amino acids. Germline V gene sequence: CDR1 MNHEY, CDR2 SVGAGI. The CDR3 nucleotides are TGTGCCAGCACTCCGGAGGAGGCAGGGGGTTATGGCTACACCTTC. It encodes CASTPEEAGGYGYTF.

The rearrangement uses TRBV24-1 and TRBJ1-2; possible D gene TRBD1, 6 bases. This CDR3 spans 18 amino acids. CDR1 KGHDR and CDR2 SFDVKD come from the germline V gene. V dropped 1 base and J dropped 0 bases, with 17 bases sitting between them. CDR3 DNA: TGTGCCACCAGTGATTTTCGCTCAGGGGTCTTCTCTAACTATGGCTACACCTTC. Translating it yields CATSDFRSGVFSNYGYTF.

The rearrangement uses TRBV5-6 and TRBJ2-1; 9 bases line up with TRBD1. The V gene's germline CDR1 is SGHDT and CDR2 YYEEEE. The J segment lost 7 bases and the V segment lost 3 bases, leaving 11 bases of the junction unmatched. The CDR3 totals 16 residues. DNA for the CDR3: TGTGCCAGCAGCTCTACGGGACAGGGAGGGATGAATGAGCAGTTCTTC. It specifies CASSSTGQGGMNEQFF.

The V and J genes are TRBV7-8 and TRBJ2-1; D is possibly TRBD2 (5 bases). The CDR3 length is 15 residues. Germline CDR1 SGHVS, CDR2 FQNEAQ. The ends were cut back, 1 base at V and 1 base at J, with 8 bases in the middle. This chain's CDR3 is CASSLDGMSYNEQFF. The CDR3 DNA reads as TGTGCCAGCAGCTTAGACGGGATGTCCTACAATGAGCAGTTCTTC.

The chain recombines TRBV9 with TRBJ2-7, with D tentatively TRBD1 (6 bases). The ends were cut back, 0 bases at V and 4 bases at J, with 14 bases in the middle. CDR3 length: 15 residues. The germline V gene has CDR1 SGDLS and CDR2 YYNGEE. Here the CDR3 DNA reads TGTGCCAGCAGCGTAGAAGCAGGGGTCAGGTACGAGCAGTACTTC. This encodes CASSVEAGVRYEQYF.

This chain links TRBV7-8 with TRBJ2-1, with TRBD1 matching over 7 bases. There are 18 residues in the CDR3. V trimming: 0 bases; J trimming: 0 bases; junction bases outside the gene matches: 8. In germline, CDR1 is SGHVS, CDR2 FQNEAQ. The CDR3 region has the DNA TGTGCCAGCAGCTTAGCGCTCCGGGACAGTAACTCCTACAATGAGCAGTTCTTC. Its protein is CASSLALRDSNSYNEQFF.

The V and J genes are TRBV5-1 and TRBJ2-7; 11 bases line up with TRBD1. With 4 bases clipped from V and 4 bases from J, the junction kept 4 bases outside the gene matches. In germline, CDR1 is SGHRS, CDR2 YFSETQ. This CDR3 is built from 14 residues. Written as DNA, the CDR3 is TGCGCCAGCAGCCTCGGACAGGGGGCTTACGAGCAGTACTTC. Translation gives CASSLGQGAYEQYF.

This rearrangement joins TRBV27 to TRBJ2-5; 11 nucleotides agree with TRBD2. CDR3 length: 18 amino acids. The germline V gene encodes CDR1 MNHEY and CDR2 SMNVEV (reference sequence). The trim removed 4 bases at V and 4 bases at J, leaving 14 bases unmatched. The CDR3 loop reads CASSSPGLAGSPGETQYF. In DNA, the CDR3 is TGTGCCAGCAGTTCCCCCGGACTAGCGGGTTCTCCGGGAGAGACCCAGTACTTC.

This clone is a singleton in its sample. This rearrangement joins TRBV28 to TRBJ2-7; D possibly corresponds to TRBD1 (6 bases). V lost 6 bases, J lost 1 base, and 16 bases lay in between. The germline CDR1 and CDR2 sequences are MDHEN and SYDVKM. CDR3 length: 15 residues. The CDR3 is CASREKGQDSYEQYF. The CDR3 DNA sequence: TGTGCCAGCAGGGAAAAGGGACAAGATTCCTACGAGCAGTACTTC. The full variable domain, rest sourced from reference TRBV28 and TRBJ2-7, is DVKVTQSSRYLVKRTGEKVFLECVQDMDHENMFWYRQDPGLGLRLIYFSYDVKMKEKGDIPEGYSVSREKKERFSLILESASTNQTSMYLCASREKGQDSYEQYFGPGTRLTVT.

The chain is built from TRBV9 and TRBJ2-1; 15 bases fit TRBD2. Per the germline V gene, CDR1 is SGDLS and CDR2 is YYNGEE. With V trimmed by 1 base and J by 4 bases, 6 bases remained unmatched. The CDR3 covers 18 residues. In DNA, the CDR3 is TGTGCCAGCAGCGTAAGGGGACTAGCGGGGGGCATATACAATGAGCAGTTCTTC. Translating gives CASSVRGLAGGIYNEQFF.

V gene TRBV5-1 combines with J gene TRBJ2-6; D gene ambiguous. This CDR3 is built from 16 residues. With 0 bases removed from V and 0 bases from J, the gap between germline ends came to 7 bases. CDR1 and CDR2 (germline): SGHRS, YFSETQ. CDR3 protein: CASSLGHLSGANVLTF. The CDR3 DNA reads TGCGCCAGCAGCTTGGGACACCTCTCTGGGGCCAACGTCCTGACTTTC.

The gene calls are TRBV3-1 (or the pseudogene TRBV3-2) and TRBJ1-1, with a possible D match to TRBD1 (5 bases). The germline V gene has CDR1 LGHDT and CDR2 YNNKEL (reference sequence). The CDR3 loop spans 14 amino acids. V lost 1 base and J 6 bases, leaving 12 bases between the germline ends. The chain's CDR3 is CASSQGGGGPEAFF. The CDR3 coding sequence is TGTGCCAGCAGCCAAGGTGGGGGGGGACCTGAAGCTTTCTTT.

As concerns this clone: Distinct nucleotide sequences in the sample also encode this CDR3. The rearrangement joins TRBV10-3 to TRBJ2-7; TRBD1 might be the D (5 bases). Trimming pared 4 bases from V and 0 bases from J, leaving 7 bases between. The germline V gene encodes CDR1 ENHRY and CDR2 SYGVKD. CDR3 length: 13 amino acids. CDR3 DNA sequence: TGTGCCATCAGTGGGGGCACCTCCTACGAGCAGTACTTC. As protein: CAISGGTSYEQYF.

The chain joins TRBV10-3 to TRBJ1-1; D perhaps matches TRBD1 (5 bases). Germline CDR1 reads ENHRY; CDR2 reads SYGVKD. This CDR3 is 13 amino acids long. Between the trimmed V and J ends, which lost 7 bases and 5 bases, there was a span of 14 bases. CDR3 nucleotide sequence: TGTGCCATCAAAGGGCACGGGGGAACTGAAGCTTTCTTT. Encoded protein: CAIKGHGGTEAFF.

The genes are TRBV2 and TRBJ2-2; perhaps TRBD2 as D (6 bases). Germline values: CDR1 SNHLY, CDR2 FYNNEI. Between the trimmed V and J ends, which lost 4 bases and 3 bases, there was a span of 9 bases. There are 14 residues in the CDR3. The CDR3: CASSGLAHTGELFF. The CDR3 DNA reads as TGTGCCAGCAGTGGCCTAGCGCACACCGGGGAGCTGTTTTTT.

V usage is TRBV5-1 and J usage is TRBJ1-4; 7 bases align to TRBD1. Germline-derived CDR1 and CDR2 are SGHRS and YFSETQ. V lost 0 bases, J lost 8 bases, and 4 bases stayed unmatched. This CDR3 comprises 14 residues. The CDR3 DNA reads as TGCGCCAGCAGCTTGGGACAGGGCGAAGAAAAACTGTTTTTT. Its translation: CASSLGQGEEKLFF.

This clone was seen a handful of times. V is TRBV4-3 and J is TRBJ2-2; 9 bases align to TRBD1. This CDR3 contains 18 residues. Germline CDR1 is LGHNA and CDR2 is YSLEER. The V and J ends lost 2 bases and 5 bases, in that order; junction bases with no gene match: 12. The CDR3 DNA reads TGCGCCAGCAGCCAATACCATGACAGGGGGGTTTGGACCGGGGAGCTGTTTTTT. It yields the protein CASSQYHDRGVWTGELFF.

The rearrangement links TRBV2 to TRBJ2-3, with D maybe TRBD2 (5 bases). Deletions cut 7 bases from V and 0 bases from J, with 8 bases between. The CDR3 is 13 residues long. Germline V CDR1 and CDR2: SNHLY, FYNNEI. In DNA form, the CDR3 reads TGTGCCAGCATGACGGGGAGCACAGATACGCAGTATTTT. This sequence encodes CASMTGSTDTQYF.

V gene TRBV19 combines with J gene TRBJ2-1, with 11 bases matching TRBD1. This CDR3 comprises 15 residues. Unmatched junction bases numbered 5, after V lost 6 bases and J lost 4 bases. Germline CDR1 is LNHDA and CDR2 is SQIVND (reference sequence). The CDR3 region is CASSLRDRGYNEQFF. CDR3 DNA: TGTGCCAGTAGCCTCCGGGACAGGGGGTACAATGAGCAGTTCTTC.

The chain recombines TRBV10-3 with TRBJ1-5; 11 bases line up with TRBD1. J gave up 5 bases and V 3 bases, and 3 bases lay outside the gene matches. Germline assignment: CDR1 ENHRY and CDR2 SYGVKD. CDR3 length: 15 amino acids. The CDR3 bases are TGTGCCATCAGTGATACGGACAGGGGGCATCAGCCCCAGCATTTT. It is translated as CAISDTDRGHQPQHF.